The 6 T cell receptor beta chains presented below share a single source sample, sequenced in a study of blood T cells in healthy people across ages. Alongside a J-beta primer mix, a sample-barcoded 5' primer served in a second PCR lasting about 7 to 12 cycles. TCRdb analysed the 5' RACE reads with MiXCR anew, one entry per CDR3 protein. The data contain about a million distinct CDR3 sequences, around 48% of them singletons. Sequencing input: blood. All receptors derive from a man aged 25 to 40 in good health.

This clonotype was observed a handful of times. The chain is built from TRBV15 and TRBJ1-5; D gene uncertain. CDR1 and CDR2 (germline): LNHNV, YYDKDF (reference sequence). Trimming shortened V by 0 bases and J by 10 bases, and 10 bases separated the two germline ends. This CDR3 is built from 13 residues. The CDR3 region is CATSRDRTVPQHF. The CDR3 DNA reads as TGTGCCACCAGCAGAGATCGTACGGTCCCCCAGCATTTT.

This clonotype was counted between two and nine times. The chain couples TRBV28 to TRBJ1-5, with 8 bases matching TRBD1. CDR1 and CDR2 from the germline V gene are MDHEN and SYDVKM. This CDR3 region has 15 residues. J was trimmed by 5 bases and V by 2 bases; bases with no gene match: 5. Here the CDR3 reads CASSLPDRADQPQHF. Written as DNA, the CDR3 is TGTGCCAGCAGTTTACCGGACAGGGCGGATCAGCCCCAGCATTTT. Combining the CDR3 with reference TRBV28 and TRBJ1-5 gives the whole variable domain DVKVTQSSRYLVKRTGEKVFLECVQDMDHENMFWYRQDPGLGLRLIYFSYDVKMKEKGDIPEGYSVSREKKERFSLILESASTNQTSMYLCASSLPDRADQPQHFGDGTRLSIL.

A note on this clonotype: At one end, the junction sequence differs from germline, possibly due to a read error. This chain joins TRBV28 and TRBJ2-5; 7 nucleotides agree with TRBD2. The DNA end is a closer match to TRBJ2-7, so the J assignment may be wrong. The germline V gene has CDR1 MDHEN and CDR2 SYDVKM. The CDR3 is 15 amino acids. CDR3 loop: CASSSPSGGSFEQYF. The CDR3 DNA is TGTGCCAGCAGTTCCCCTAGCGGAGGGTCCTTCGAGCAGTACTTC.

The rearrangement uses TRBV12-3 or TRBV12-4 and TRBJ2-2; D may be TRBD2 (5 bases). V lost 3 bases to trimming and J lost 3 bases, with 11 bases between them. The CDR3 contains 15 residues. The CDR3 region has the DNA TGTGCCAGCAGTTTGTCCAGAGGGTACACCGGGGAGCTGTTTTTT. It codes for CASSLSRGYTGELFF.

The J gene is TRBJ1-1, the V gene TRBV18; the match to TRBD1 covers 9 bases. The CDR3 extends over 15 amino acids. Germline-derived CDR1 and CDR2 are KGHSH and LQKENI. J gave up 1 base and V 3 bases, and 3 bases lay outside the gene matches. The CDR3 nucleotides are TGTGCCAGCTCACCTGGGGACAGGGCGAACACTGAAGCTTTCTTT. The encoded protein is CASSPGDRANTEAFF.

This chain joins TRBV4-1 and TRBJ1-2, with D hard to call. This CDR3 comprises 14 residues. Per germline, CDR1 MGHRA and CDR2 YSYEKL. V gave up 4 bases and J gave up 2 bases, with 11 bases separating them. The CDR3 here is CASSPPTENYGYTF. CDR3 nucleotide sequence: TGCGCCAGCAGCCCACCAACAGAGAACTATGGCTACACCTTC.